The 11 T cell receptor beta chains listed next were all sequenced from one sample in a study of OX40 agonist ivuxolimab in advanced cancers. Clones were sequenced by immunoSEQ multiplex PCR, and TCRdb holds only the in-frame ones, with some missing. The table has around 40,000 clones, roughly 78% seen once. This sample comprised CD4+ or CD8+ T cells sorted from blood, obtained in a trial of the OX40 agonist ivuxolimab. These TCRs come from an adult with an advanced solid tumor such as melanoma, head and neck, liver or kidney cancer.

The chain recombines TRBV6-5 with TRBJ2-3; TRBD2 might be the D (6 bases). V lost 3 bases and J 6 bases, leaving 10 bases between the germline ends. This CDR3 has 13 amino acids. CDR1 and CDR2 from the germline V gene are MNHEY and SVGAGI. CDR3 loop: CASSYGTADTQYF. CDR3 sequence (DNA): TGTGCCAGCAGTTATGGGACTGCGGATACGCAGTATTTT.

The chain combines TRBV2 with TRBJ2-1; TRBD2 might be the D (6 bases). The CDR3 contains 14 residues. Germline V CDR1 and CDR2: SNHLY, FYNNEI. The V end lost 7 bases, the J end lost 8 bases, and 18 bases lay between the germline ends. The CDR3 nucleotides are TGTGCCAGCAAACAAGTAGCGGTTTTGGATGAGCAGTTCTTC. It encodes CASKQVAVLDEQFF. Drawing the rest from reference TRBV2 and TRBJ2-1, the complete variable domain is EPEVTQTPSHQVTQMGQEVILRCVPISNHLYFYWYRQILGQKVEFLVSFYNNEISEKSEIFDDQFSVERPDGSNFTLKIRSTKLEDSAMYFCASKQVAVLDEQFFGPGTRLTVL.

The chain is built from TRBV7-3 and TRBJ1-1; no definite D call. Germline CDR1 SGHTA, CDR2 FQGTGA. Trimming cost V 1 base and J 1 base, with 4 bases left between them. The CDR3 runs to 13 residues. In nucleotides, the CDR3 is TGTGCCAGCAGCTTAAGTGCGAACACTGAAGCTTTCTTT. It yields the protein CASSLSANTEAFF. Using reference TRBV7-3 and TRBJ1-1 for the parts outside the CDR3, the full variable domain is GAGVSQTPSNKVTEKGKYVELRCDPISGHTALYWYRQSLGQGPEFLIYFQGTGAADDSGLPNDRFFAVRPEGSVSTLKIQRTERGDSAVYLCASSLSANTEAFFGQGTRLTVV.

This clone showed up just once. This sequence joins TRBV30 and TRBJ1-6, with D uncertain. The CDR3 runs 13 residues. Germline V gene lookup returns CDR1 GTSNPN and CDR2 SVGIG (reference sequence). With 0 bases removed from V and 9 bases from J, the gap between germline ends came to 9 bases. CDR3 DNA: TGTGCCTGGAGTGTAGGCCAAGGTTCACCCCTCCACTTT. Translation: CAWSVGQGSPLHF.

The rearrangement joins TRBV7-8 to TRBJ1-1, with D perhaps matching TRBD1 (6 bases). This CDR3 contains 14 residues. CDR1 SGHVS and CDR2 FQNEAQ come from the germline V gene. V lost 1 base and J lost 7, with 13 bases in between. The CDR3 nucleotides read TGTGCCAGCAGCTTAGTAGGGGGGAGAGGTGAAGCTTTCTTT. Its protein is CASSLVGGRGEAFF.

The CDR3 nucleotides are TGTGCCAGCAGCCCGGACCTGAACACTGAAGCTTTCTTT. This gives the protein CASSPDLNTEAFF. The gene calls are TRBV11-3 and TRBJ1-1; no firm D call. The CDR3 loop spans 13 amino acids. The ends were cut back, 5 bases at V and 0 bases at J, with 7 bases in the middle. Germline V CDR1 and CDR2: SGHNT, YENEEA.

This chain links TRBV6-1 with TRBJ2-5; D gene ambiguous. There are 15 residues in the CDR3. Germline assignment: CDR1 MNHNS and CDR2 SASEGT. Trimming left V 7 bases short and J 5 bases short, with 20 bases between. In nucleotides, the CDR3 is TGTGCCAGCACGGAGATGCAGGCGAGTCGGGAGACCCAGTACTTC. Its protein is CASTEMQASRETQYF.

J is TRBJ1-2 and V is TRBV5-8; no clear D gene. This CDR3 has 15 amino acids. V lost 2 bases, J lost 12 bases, and 23 bases lay in between. Germline assignment: CDR1 SGHTS and CDR2 YDEGEE. CDR3: CASSFSGPMTEKNTF. The CDR3 DNA follows: TGTGCCAGCAGCTTCAGTGGGCCCATGACGGAGAAAAACACCTTC.

The V gene is TRBV5-1, the J gene TRBJ2-1; 9 bases align to TRBD2. CDR1 and CDR2 (germline): SGHRS, YFSETQ. The CDR3 extends over 13 amino acids. V shed 5 bases and J 8 bases; nucleotides not matched to a gene: 5. The CDR3 loop reads CASRVAGVYEQFF. CDR3 bases: TGCGCCAGCAGAGTAGCGGGAGTCTATGAGCAGTTCTTC.

This chain links TRBV10-1 with TRBJ2-1, with TRBD1 matching over 9 bases. CDR1 and CDR2 from the germline V gene are WNHNN and SYGVQD (reference sequence). V dropped 0 bases and J dropped 4; count of bases not matched to a gene: 7. The CDR3 runs 17 residues. The CDR3 DNA follows: TGCGCCAGCAGTGAGTCGGACAGGGGCCGGGGTTACAATGAGCAGTTCTTC. Translation gives CASSESDRGRGYNEQFF.

The gene calls are TRBV5-1 and TRBJ2-5; TRBD1 matches at 8 bases. CDR1 is SGHRS and CDR2 is YFSETQ in the germline V gene. The CDR3 runs 15 residues. V dropped 7 bases and J dropped 1; count of bases not matched to a gene: 9. This CDR3 is CASRSTGAIQETQYF. The CDR3 coding sequence is TGCGCCAGCCGATCGACAGGGGCGATCCAAGAGACCCAGTACTTC. The complete variable domain, with remaining parts taken from reference TRBV5-1 and TRBJ2-5, reads KAGVTQTPRYLIKTRGQQVTLSCSPISGHRSVSWYQQTPGQGLQFLFEYFSETQRNKGNFPGRFSGRQFSNSRSEMNVSTLELGDSALYLCASRSTGAIQETQYFGPGTRLLVL.